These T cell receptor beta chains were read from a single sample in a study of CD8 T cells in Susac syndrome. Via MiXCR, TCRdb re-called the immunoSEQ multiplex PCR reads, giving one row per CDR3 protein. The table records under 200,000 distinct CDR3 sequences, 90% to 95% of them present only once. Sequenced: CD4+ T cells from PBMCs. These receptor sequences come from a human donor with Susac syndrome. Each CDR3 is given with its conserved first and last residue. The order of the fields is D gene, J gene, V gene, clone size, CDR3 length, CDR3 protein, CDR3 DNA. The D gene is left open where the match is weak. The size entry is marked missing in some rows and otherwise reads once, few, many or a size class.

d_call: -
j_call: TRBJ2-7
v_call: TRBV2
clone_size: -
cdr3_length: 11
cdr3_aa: CASRGTYEQYF
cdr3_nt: TGTGCCAGCAGGGGGACCTACGAGCAGTACTTC

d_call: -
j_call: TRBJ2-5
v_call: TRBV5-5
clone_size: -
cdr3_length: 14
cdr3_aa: CASSPSRDIETQYF
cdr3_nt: TGTGCCAGCAGCCCGTCCAGAGATATCGAGACCCAGTACTTC

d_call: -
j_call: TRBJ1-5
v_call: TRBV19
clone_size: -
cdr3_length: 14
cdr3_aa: CASHWNTDNQPQHF
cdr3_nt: TGTGCCAGTCATTGGAATACCGACAATCAGCCCCAGCATTTT

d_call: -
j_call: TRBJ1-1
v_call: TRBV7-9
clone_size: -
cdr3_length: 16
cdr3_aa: CASRARFGANSAEAFF
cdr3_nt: TGTGCCAGCAGGGCTCGGTTTGGGGCCAACTCGGCTGAAGCTTTCTTT

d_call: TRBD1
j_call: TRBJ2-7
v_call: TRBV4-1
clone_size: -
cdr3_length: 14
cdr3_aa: CASSQPGQGYEQYF
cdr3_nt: TGCGCCAGCAGCCAGCCGGGACAGGGTTACGAGCAGTACTTC

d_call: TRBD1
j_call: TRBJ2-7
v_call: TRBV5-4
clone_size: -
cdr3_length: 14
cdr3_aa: CASSLQGQHYEQYF
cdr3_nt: TGTGCCAGCAGCTTACAGGGACAGCACTACGAGCAGTACTTC

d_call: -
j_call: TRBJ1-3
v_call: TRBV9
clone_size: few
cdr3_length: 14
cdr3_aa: CASSVEGYGNTIYF
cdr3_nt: TGTGCCAGCAGCGTAGAAGGGTATGGAAACACCATATATTTT

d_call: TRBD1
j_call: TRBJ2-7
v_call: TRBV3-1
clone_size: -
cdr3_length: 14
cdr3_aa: CASSHGTGSYEQYF
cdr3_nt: TGTGCCAGCAGCCATGGGACAGGGTCCTACGAGCAGTACTTC

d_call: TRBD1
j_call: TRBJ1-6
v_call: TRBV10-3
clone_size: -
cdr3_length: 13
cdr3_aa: CAIRRGRFSPLHF
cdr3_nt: TGTGCCATCCGCAGGGGGCGATTCTCACCCCTCCACTTT

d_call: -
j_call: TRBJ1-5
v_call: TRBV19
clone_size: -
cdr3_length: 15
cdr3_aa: CASRWRGAGNQPQHF
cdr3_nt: TGTGCCAGTAGATGGCGGGGGGCTGGCAATCAGCCCCAGCATTTT

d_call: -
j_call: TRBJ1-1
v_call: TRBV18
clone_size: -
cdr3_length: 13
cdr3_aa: CASSRQVGTEAFF
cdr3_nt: TGTGCCAGCTCACGACAGGTGGGCACTGAAGCTTTCTTT

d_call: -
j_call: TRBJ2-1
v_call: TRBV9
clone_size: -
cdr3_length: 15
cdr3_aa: CASSVGGDPYNEQFF
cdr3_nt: TGTGCCAGCAGCGTAGGCGGGGATCCCTACAATGAGCAGTTCTTC

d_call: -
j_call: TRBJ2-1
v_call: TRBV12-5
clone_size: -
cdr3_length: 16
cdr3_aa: CASVLAAGTNRDEQFF
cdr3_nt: TGTGCTAGTGTCCTCGCCGCCGGGACGAATAGGGATGAGCAGTTCTTC

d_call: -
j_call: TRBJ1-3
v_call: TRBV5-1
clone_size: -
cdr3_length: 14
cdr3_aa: CASSLESVGNTIYF
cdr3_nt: TGCGCCAGCAGCTTGGAGTCAGTGGGAAACACCATATATTTT

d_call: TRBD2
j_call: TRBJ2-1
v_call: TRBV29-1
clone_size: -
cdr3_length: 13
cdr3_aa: CSGLGLAAKEQFF
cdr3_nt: TGCAGCGGCCTGGGGCTAGCGGCGAAAGAGCAGTTCTTC

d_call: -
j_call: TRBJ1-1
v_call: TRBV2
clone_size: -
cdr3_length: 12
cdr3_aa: CASSDRGTEAFF
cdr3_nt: TGTGCCAGCAGTGACAGAGGGACTGAAGCTTTCTTT

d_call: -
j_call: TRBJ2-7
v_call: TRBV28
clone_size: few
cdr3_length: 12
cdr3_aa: CASSLVGGEQYF
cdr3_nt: TGTGCCAGCAGTTTAGTTGGGGGGGAGCAGTACTTC

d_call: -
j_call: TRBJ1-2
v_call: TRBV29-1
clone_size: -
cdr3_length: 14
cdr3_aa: CSVDSPRGGYGYTF
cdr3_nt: TGCAGCGTTGATAGTCCCAGGGGCGGCTATGGCTACACCTTC

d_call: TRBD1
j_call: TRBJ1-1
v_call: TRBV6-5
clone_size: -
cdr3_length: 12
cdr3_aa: CASSQTRTGAFF
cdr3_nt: TGTGCCAGCAGTCAGACTAGGACAGGTGCTTTCTTT

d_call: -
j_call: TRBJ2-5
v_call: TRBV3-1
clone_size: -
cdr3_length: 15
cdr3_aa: CASSFSSGVEETQYF
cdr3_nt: TGTGCCAGCAGTTTTAGTAGCGGCGTCGAGGAGACCCAGTACTTC

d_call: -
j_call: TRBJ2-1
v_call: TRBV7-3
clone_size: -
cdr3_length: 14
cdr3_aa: CASSLSDSSGEQFF
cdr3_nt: TGTGCCAGCAGCTTATCCGACTCTTCGGGCGAGCAGTTCTTC

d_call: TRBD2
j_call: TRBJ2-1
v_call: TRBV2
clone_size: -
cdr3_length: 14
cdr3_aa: CASRAGTSGFEQFF
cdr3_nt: TGTGCCAGCAGAGCCGGGACTAGCGGATTTGAGCAGTTCTTC

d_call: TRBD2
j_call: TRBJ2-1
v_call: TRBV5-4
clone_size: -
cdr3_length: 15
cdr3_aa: CASSLGTSSHNEQFF
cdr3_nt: TGTGCCAGCAGCTTAGGGACTAGCTCCCACAATGAGCAGTTCTTC

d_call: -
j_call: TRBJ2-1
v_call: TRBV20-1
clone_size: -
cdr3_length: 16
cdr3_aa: CSASGSVWRMRNEQFF
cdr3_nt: TGCAGTGCTAGCGGGAGCGTTTGGCGAATGCGCAATGAGCAGTTCTTC

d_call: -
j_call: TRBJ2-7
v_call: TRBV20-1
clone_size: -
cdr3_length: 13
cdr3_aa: CSAPPSGIYEQYF
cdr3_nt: TGCAGTGCTCCCCCTTCAGGGATCTACGAGCAGTACTTC

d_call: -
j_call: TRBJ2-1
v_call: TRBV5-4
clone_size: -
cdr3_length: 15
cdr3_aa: CASSLDQGSYNEQFF
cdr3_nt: TGTGCCAGCAGCTTGGACCAAGGCTCCTACAATGAGCAGTTCTTC

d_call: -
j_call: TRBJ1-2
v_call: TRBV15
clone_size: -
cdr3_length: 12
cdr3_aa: CATSRDRSGYTF
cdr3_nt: TGTGCCACCAGCAGAGACAGGTCCGGCTACACCTTC

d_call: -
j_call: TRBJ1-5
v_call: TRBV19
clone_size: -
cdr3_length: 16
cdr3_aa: CASSIELGVGNQPQHF
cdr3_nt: TGTGCCAGTAGTATAGAATTGGGGGTTGGCAATCAGCCCCAGCATTTT

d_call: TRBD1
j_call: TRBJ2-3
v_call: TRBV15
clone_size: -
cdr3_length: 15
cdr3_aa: CATSTHRGPADTQYF
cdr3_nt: TGTGCCACCAGCACACACAGGGGGCCCGCAGATACGCAGTATTTT

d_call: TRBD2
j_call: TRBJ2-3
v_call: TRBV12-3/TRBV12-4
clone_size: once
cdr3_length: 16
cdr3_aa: CASSLSSGGPTDTQYF
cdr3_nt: TGTGCCAGCAGTTTATCTAGCGGGGGCCCCACAGATACGCAGTATTTT

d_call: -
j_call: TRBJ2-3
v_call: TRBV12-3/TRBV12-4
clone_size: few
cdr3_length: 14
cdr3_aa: CASSSPSLGDTQYF
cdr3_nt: TGTGCCAGCAGTTCACCCTCTTTGGGAGATACGCAGTATTTT

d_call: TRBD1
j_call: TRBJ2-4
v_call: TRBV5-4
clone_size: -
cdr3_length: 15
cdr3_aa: CASTSGAQGENIQYF
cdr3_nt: TGTGCCAGCACCTCAGGGGCCCAGGGGGAAAACATTCAGTACTTC

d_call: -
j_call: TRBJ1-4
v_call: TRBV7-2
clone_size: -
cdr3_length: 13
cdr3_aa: CASSLIANEKLFF
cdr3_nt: TGTGCCAGCAGCTTAATTGCTAATGAAAAACTGTTTTTT

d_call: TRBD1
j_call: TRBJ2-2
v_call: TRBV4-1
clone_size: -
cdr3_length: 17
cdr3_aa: CASSPFPQGQGNSELFF
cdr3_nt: TGCGCCAGCAGCCCATTTCCCCAGGGACAGGGGAATTCGGAGCTGTTTTTT

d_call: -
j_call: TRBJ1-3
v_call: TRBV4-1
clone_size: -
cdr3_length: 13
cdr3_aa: CASSQTQIDTIYF
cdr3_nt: TGCGCCAGCAGCCAAACCCAGATCGACACCATATATTTT

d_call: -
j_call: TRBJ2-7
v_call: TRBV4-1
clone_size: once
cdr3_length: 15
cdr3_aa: CASSQETRGTYEQYF
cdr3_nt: TGCGCCAGCAGCCAAGAGACCAGGGGAACCTACGAGCAGTACTTC

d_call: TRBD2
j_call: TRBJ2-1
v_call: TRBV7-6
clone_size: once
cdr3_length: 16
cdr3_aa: CASSYLAGGQGYEQFF
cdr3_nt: TGTGCCAGCAGCTATCTAGCGGGGGGGCAAGGGTATGAGCAGTTCTTC

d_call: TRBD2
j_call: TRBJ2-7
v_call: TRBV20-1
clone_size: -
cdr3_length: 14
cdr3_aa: CSARYSGVSYEQYF
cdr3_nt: TGCAGTGCTAGATACAGCGGGGTCTCCTACGAGCAGTACTTC

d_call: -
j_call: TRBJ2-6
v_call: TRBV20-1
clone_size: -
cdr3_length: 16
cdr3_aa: CSARDRWGAGANVLTF
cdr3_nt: TGCAGTGCTAGAGATCGGTGGGGGGCTGGGGCCAACGTCCTGACTTTC

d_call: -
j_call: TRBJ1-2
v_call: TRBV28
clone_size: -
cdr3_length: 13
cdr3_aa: CASSTQGAYGYTF
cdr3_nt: TGTGCCAGCAGCACCCAGGGTGCCTATGGCTACACCTTC

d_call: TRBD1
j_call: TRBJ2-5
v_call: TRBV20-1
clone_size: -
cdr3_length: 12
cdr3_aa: CSAIQGKETQYF
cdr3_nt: TGCAGTGCTATACAGGGGAAAGAGACCCAGTACTTC

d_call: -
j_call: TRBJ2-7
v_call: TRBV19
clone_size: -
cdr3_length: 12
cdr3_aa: CASKYVSYEQYF
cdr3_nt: TGTGCCAGTAAGTATGTTTCCTACGAGCAGTACTTC

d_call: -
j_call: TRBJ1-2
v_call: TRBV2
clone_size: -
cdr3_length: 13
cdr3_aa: CASSEDGVSGYTF
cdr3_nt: TGTGCCAGCAGTGAAGATGGGGTTAGCGGCTACACCTTC

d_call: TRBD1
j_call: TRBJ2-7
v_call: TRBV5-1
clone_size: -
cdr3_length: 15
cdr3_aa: CASSPAPGTGNEQYF
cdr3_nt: TGCGCCAGCAGCCCAGCGCCCGGGACAGGGAACGAGCAGTACTTC

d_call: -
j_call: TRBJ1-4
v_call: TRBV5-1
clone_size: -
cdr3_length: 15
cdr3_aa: CASSRGGPTNEKLFF
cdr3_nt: TGCGCCAGCAGTAGGGGGGGCCCAACTAATGAAAAACTGTTTTTT

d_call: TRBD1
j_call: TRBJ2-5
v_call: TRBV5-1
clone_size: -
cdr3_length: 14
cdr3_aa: CASSWDSTGETQYF
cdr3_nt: TGCGCCAGCAGCTGGGACAGCACTGGGGAGACCCAGTACTTC

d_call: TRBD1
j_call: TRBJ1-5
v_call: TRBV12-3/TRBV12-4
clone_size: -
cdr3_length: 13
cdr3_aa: CASRGQGGQPQHF
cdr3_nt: TGTGCCAGCAGGGGACAGGGAGGACAGCCCCAGCATTTT

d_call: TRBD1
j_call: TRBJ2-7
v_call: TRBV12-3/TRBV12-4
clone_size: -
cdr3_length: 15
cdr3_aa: CASSETGTGFYEQYF
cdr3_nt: TGTGCCAGCAGCGAAACCGGGACAGGGTTCTACGAGCAGTACTTC

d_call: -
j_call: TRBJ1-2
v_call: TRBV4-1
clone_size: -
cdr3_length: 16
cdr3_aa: CASSQDRGVWDSGYTF
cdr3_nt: TGCGCCAGCAGCCAAGATCGGGGGGTTTGGGACTCTGGCTACACCTTC

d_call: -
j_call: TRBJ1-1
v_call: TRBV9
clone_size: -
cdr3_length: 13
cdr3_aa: CASSSLDSTEAFF
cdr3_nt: TGTGCCAGCAGCTCCCTGGACAGCACTGAAGCTTTCTTT

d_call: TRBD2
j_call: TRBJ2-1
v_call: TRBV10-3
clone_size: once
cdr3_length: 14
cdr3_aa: CAISSGRAYNEQFF
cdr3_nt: TGTGCCATCAGTAGCGGGAGGGCCTACAATGAGCAGTTCTTC

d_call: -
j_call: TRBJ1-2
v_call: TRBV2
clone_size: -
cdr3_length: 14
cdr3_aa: CASSETRGVYGYTF
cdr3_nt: TGTGCCAGCAGTGAAACGAGGGGGGTTTATGGCTACACCTTC

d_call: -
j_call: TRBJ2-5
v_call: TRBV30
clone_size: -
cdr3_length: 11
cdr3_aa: CAWSTQETQYF
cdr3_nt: TGTGCCTGGAGTACCCAAGAGACCCAGTACTTC

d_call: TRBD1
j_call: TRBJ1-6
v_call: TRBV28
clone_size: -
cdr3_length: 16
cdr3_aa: CASRPSTGGYNSPLHF
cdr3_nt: TGTGCCAGCAGGCCCTCGACAGGGGGCTATAATTCACCCCTCCACTTT

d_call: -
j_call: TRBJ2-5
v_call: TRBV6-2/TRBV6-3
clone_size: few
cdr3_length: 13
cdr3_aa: CASSYFRQETQYF
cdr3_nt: TGTGCCAGCAGTTACTTCAGGCAAGAGACCCAGTACTTC

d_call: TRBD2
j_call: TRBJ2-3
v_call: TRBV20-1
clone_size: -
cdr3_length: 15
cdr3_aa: CSAPRLAGRKDTQYF
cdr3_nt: TGCAGTGCTCCCAGGCTAGCGGGAAGGAAAGATACGCAGTATTTT

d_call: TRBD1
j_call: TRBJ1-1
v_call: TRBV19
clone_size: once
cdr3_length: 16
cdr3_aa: CASSIIRDRGNTEAFF
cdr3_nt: TGTGCCAGTAGTATCATACGGGACAGGGGGAACACTGAAGCTTTCTTT

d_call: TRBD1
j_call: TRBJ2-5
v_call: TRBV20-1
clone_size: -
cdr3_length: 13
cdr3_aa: CSAPGQGQETQYF
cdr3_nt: TGCAGTGCACCGGGACAGGGCCAAGAGACCCAGTACTTC

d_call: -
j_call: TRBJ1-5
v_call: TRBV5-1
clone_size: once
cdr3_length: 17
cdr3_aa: CASSPGQFGLDNQPQHF
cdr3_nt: TGCGCCAGCAGCCCTGGACAATTCGGGCTTGATAATCAGCCCCAGCATTTT

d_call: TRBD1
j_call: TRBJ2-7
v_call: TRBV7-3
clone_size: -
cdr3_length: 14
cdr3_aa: CASSAGQGANEQYF
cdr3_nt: TGTGCCAGCAGCGCAGGACAGGGGGCTAACGAGCAGTACTTC